This T cell receptor beta chain was identified during a study of T-cell memory formation after mild COVID-19. At the level of the study: Largely donor-specific sequence clusters came from two donors.

This clonotype was observed a few times. Its antigen is undetermined. Broader study findings: Nothing showed for sure that second-wave clones peaking on day 37 were SARS-CoV-2 specific. Pre-infection memory carried some responding clones, suggesting that cross-reactive memory joined. CD4+ contracting clones were mainly CM and EM; CD8+ ones, EMRA.

TCRdb ran MiXCR on the 5' RACE reads and lists one entry per CDR3 protein. The sample includes under 300,000 distinct CDR3 sequences, approximately 8.4% seen only once; the top ten take under 25%. Sequencing used PBMCs or a T cell subset sorted from them (not recorded which). This clonotype originated in a man between 18 and 29 years old who had mild COVID-19 (a few samples of this study predate the infection). Cell type and time point are not known.

In DNA, the CDR3 is TGTGCCAGTAGTCCCGTCCTGGGGGCTGGCTACACCTTC. Protein: CASSPVLGAGYTF. This rearrangement joins TRBV19 to TRBJ1-2; maybe TRBD1 (6 bases). CDR1 and CDR2 from the germline V gene are LNHDA and SQIVND (reference sequence). The ends were cut back, 5 bases at V and 7 bases at J, with 14 bases in the middle. This CDR3 contains 13 residues.